The clone carrying this T cell receptor (beta chain) was recorded at least ten times. Its antigen is unknown. Original methodology: The study's classifier, a distant-metastasis tool for papillary thyroid cancer, was built using CDR3 differences across clinicopathological groups. MiXCR re-clonotyped the PCR reads for TCRdb. TCRdb, not the authors, supplied the V and J calls. The sample lists approximately 17,000 clones, roughly 24% occurring once. The data originate from a study of metastatic and nonmetastatic thyroid tumors. Study as a whole: Across blood and tumor or nodule tissue, repertoires from malignant and benign thyroid patients were compared with one another.

Study outcomes and limitations: Patients with malignant thyroid tumors reportedly had significantly higher TCR beta diversity than those with benign nodules, in blood and tumor.

Ahead of thyroid surgery, no patient had received treatment of any kind. Trimming left V 4 bases short and J 5 bases short, with 12 bases between. Germline CDR1 and CDR2: LGHDT and YNNKEL (reference sequence). The CDR3 runs to 13 residues. This sequence joins TRBV3-1 and TRBJ2-7; D is tentatively TRBD1 or TRBD2 (5 bases each). Specimen: tumor tissue. This clonotype was obtained from a female donor with papillary thyroid cancer or a benign thyroid nodule (not recorded which). Some clones in this sample may be carry-over from other donors' samples. In DNA, the CDR3 is TGTGCCAGCAGCCCTCCGGGACCCCACGAGCAGTACTTC. It specifies CASSPPGPHEQYF.